Each of the 21 T cell receptor beta chains below was sequenced from the same sample in a study of T cells after yellow fever vaccination. TCRdb reprocessed the 5' RACE reads with MiXCR, giving one entry per CDR3 protein. The table has a few hundred thousand distinct CDR3 sequences, around 16% seen once. Material: PBMCs, obtained less than 6 days after the first yellow fever vaccination. The receptors originated from a man between 18 and 29 years old who received the YFV17D yellow fever vaccine.

This clonotype was counted only a few times. This rearrangement joins TRBV12-3 or TRBV12-4 to TRBJ1-4; 10 nucleotides align to TRBD1. V lost 4 bases, J lost 8 bases, and 4 bases stayed unmatched. There are 14 residues in the CDR3. CDR3 residues: CASSWTGGEEKLFF. CDR3 nucleotides: TGTGCCAGCAGTTGGACAGGGGGTGAAGAAAAACTGTTTTTT.

This clonotype appeared a few times. The chain has TRBV7-9 and TRBJ1-5; 8 nucleotides agree with TRBD1. The V and J ends lost 5 bases and 1 base, in that order; junction bases with no gene match: 7. Germline-derived CDR1 and CDR2 are SEHNR and FQNEAQ (reference sequence). The length of the CDR3 is 16 residues. The CDR3 DNA reads TGTGCCAGCAGCCTTCAGGGGGCTGGGAGCAATCAGCCCCAGCATTTT. The encoded protein is CASSLQGAGSNQPQHF.

The gene calls are TRBV12-3 or TRBV12-4 and TRBJ2-5, with 8 bases identical to TRBD1. After removal of 7 bases from V and 4 bases from J, the junction contained 11 bases not matched to a gene. CDR3 length: 15 amino acids. CDR3 loop: CASMGQATLPETQYF. Written as DNA, the CDR3 is TGTGCCAGCATGGGACAGGCAACCCTCCCAGAGACCCAGTACTTC.

This chain joins TRBV19 and TRBJ2-2, with D hard to call. The V end was cut by 8 bases, the J end by 1 base, with 8 bases between. CDR3 length: 13 amino acids. Germline V gene data show CDR1 as LNHDA and CDR2 as SQIVND (reference sequence). CDR3 protein: CASCRLNTGELFF. CDR3 nucleotides: TGTGCCAGTTGTCGGCTGAACACCGGGGAGCTGTTTTTT.

The rearrangement joins TRBV5-5 to TRBJ1-1; a weak D match, TRBD1 (6 bases). Per germline, CDR1 SGHKS and CDR2 YYEKEE (reference sequence). The CDR3 is 14 amino acids. Trimming stripped 7 bases from V and 3 bases from J, with 16 bases between. The CDR3 DNA is TGTGCCAGCCAAGACAGGAGCTTTTACACTGAAGCTTTCTTT. It is translated as CASQDRSFYTEAFF.

The chain uses TRBV5-1 and TRBJ2-7; D is ambiguous. V shed 4 bases and J shed 3 bases, with 11 bases lying between them. The germline V gene has CDR1 SGHRS and CDR2 YFSETQ. The CDR3 consists of 13 residues. The CDR3 DNA follows: TGCGCCAGCAGCCTGGTCTTGAACTACGAGCAGTACTTC. It codes for CASSLVLNYEQYF.

The chain combines TRBV29-1 with TRBJ2-3, with 9 nucleotides matching TRBD1. The CDR3 spans 13 residues. Trimming removed 6 bases from V and 8 bases from J; junction bases left unmatched: 9. Germline V CDR1 and CDR2: SQVTM, ANQGSEA. CDR3 sequence (DNA): TGCAGCGTCGCGGACAGGGGATTGGGTACGCAGTATTTT. Translating gives CSVADRGLGTQYF.

This clonotype showed up just a few times. The chain carries TRBV2 and TRBJ2-5, with D hard to call. The CDR3 consists of 12 residues. The V end was cut by 6 bases, the J end by 3 bases, with 8 bases between. Per the germline V gene, CDR1 is SNHLY and CDR2 is FYNNEI. CDR3 residues: CASRKEEETQYF. In nucleotides, the CDR3 is TGTGCCAGCAGAAAGGAAGAAGAGACCCAGTACTTC.

The table lists this clonotype with a few counts. The chain has TRBV7-8 and TRBJ1-2, with D possibly being TRBD1 (5 bases). The V end lost 5 bases, the J end lost 7 bases, and 14 bases lay between the germline ends. Looked up from germline, CDR1 is SGHVS and CDR2 is FQNEAQ. The CDR3 length is 13 residues. The CDR3 DNA reads as TGTGCCAGCAGCCGTGGGGGGATCCGTGGCTACACCTTC. Translation gives CASSRGGIRGYTF.

This clonotype was detected many times. The chain combines TRBV4-1 with TRBJ2-2, with TRBD1 as a possible D gene (6 bases). CDR1 is MGHRA, CDR2 YSYEKL, per germline. The CDR3 covers 16 residues. V lost 6 bases to trimming and J lost 6 bases, with 20 bases between them. CDR3 DNA: TGCGCCAGCAGAGGTGCTAACAGGGTGATCGCCGGGGAGCTGTTTTTT. Its translation: CASRGANRVIAGELFF.

The chain combines TRBV12-3 or TRBV12-4 with TRBJ1-1; a weak D match, TRBD1 (5 bases). The CDR3 runs to 12 residues. Trimming removed 8 bases from V and 5 bases from J, with 12 bases in between. CDR3 DNA: TGTGCCAGCCGGGGCTGGTGGACTGAAGCTTTCTTT. This codes for CASRGWWTEAFF.

The table lists this clonotype with a few counts. The chain joins TRBV6-6 to TRBJ2-7, with no clear D. The length of the CDR3 is 11 residues. V lost 5 bases and J 4 bases, leaving 6 bases between the germline ends. Germline V CDR1 and CDR2: MNHNY, SVGAGI (reference sequence). CDR3 sequence reads: CASSTAYEQYV. CDR3 DNA sequence: TGTGCCAGCAGTACAGCGTACGAGCAGTACGTC.

This clonotype occurred a few times. The chain is built from TRBV7-8 and TRBJ1-1; D is uncertain. V lost 5 bases and J lost 8, with 12 bases in between. Germline assignment: CDR1 SGHVS and CDR2 FQNEAQ. This CDR3 has 12 residues. The CDR3 DNA follows: TGTGCCAGCAGCGAAAACGGGGTCGAAGCTTTCTTT. This translates into CASSENGVEAFF.

This clonotype was found many times. The chain employs TRBV6-2 or TRBV6-3 and TRBJ1-6, with TRBD1 as a possible D gene (6 bases). The CDR3 extends over 17 amino acids. Between the trimmed V and J ends, which lost 5 bases and 9 bases, there was a span of 23 bases. Germline CDR1 is MNHEY and CDR2 is SVGEGT. CDR3 nucleotide sequence: TGTGCCAGCAGTCCCCACCGGGACACCTACCGGGGTTCACCCCTCCACTTT. This codes for CASSPHRDTYRGSPLHF.

J is TRBJ1-1 and V is TRBV19, with 11 bases that match TRBD1. Germline CDR1 LNHDA, CDR2 SQIVND (reference sequence). The CDR3 consists of 16 residues. V shed 4 bases, J shed 4 bases, and the junction held 8 bases outside the gene matches. Here the CDR3 DNA reads TGTGCCAGTAGTACCTACGGGACAGGGGGGCTCACTGAAGCTTTCTTT. This codes for CASSTYGTGGLTEAFF.

This clonotype showed up just a few times. J is TRBJ1-1 and V is TRBV4-1; D perhaps matches TRBD1 (5 bases). Germline V gene data show CDR1 as MGHRA and CDR2 as YSYEKL. Between the trimmed V and J ends, which lost 5 bases and 8 bases, there was a span of 18 bases. The CDR3 is 14 residues long. This CDR3 is CASSGGTALTEAFF. CDR3 coding DNA: TGCGCCAGCAGCGGCGGGACCGCCCTTACGGAAGCTTTCTTT.

This clonotype occurred a few times. The rearrangement uses TRBV6-1 and TRBJ2-3; possible D gene TRBD2, 5 bases. Trimming left V 6 bases short and J 2 bases short, with 12 bases between. Germline lookup yields CDR1 MNHNS and CDR2 SASEGT. CDR3 length: 14 amino acids. CDR3 in amino acids: CASREAPNTDTQYF. CDR3 nucleotides: TGTGCCAGCAGGGAGGCCCCGAACACAGATACGCAGTATTTT.

A few counts support this clonotype. The chain joins TRBV6-2 or TRBV6-3 to TRBJ2-1; 11 bases line up with TRBD1. The CDR3 extends over 16 amino acids. V shed 2 bases and J 4 bases; nucleotides not matched to a gene: 4. CDR1 MNHEY and CDR2 SVGEGT come from the germline V gene. CDR3: CASSYGQGASYNEQFF. The CDR3 region has the DNA TGTGCCAGCAGTTACGGACAGGGGGCATCATACAATGAGCAGTTCTTC.

This clonotype has a handful of counts. This rearrangement joins TRBV7-8 to TRBJ1-6; 7 nucleotides align to TRBD1. The CDR3 has 15 residues. Germline CDR1 and CDR2: SGHVS and FQNEAQ. V was pared by 7 bases and J by 6 bases, with 9 bases of the junction left unmatched. The CDR3 bases are TGTGCCAGCACCCCGGACAGGACCTTTAATTCACCCCTCCACTTT. Its protein product is CASTPDRTFNSPLHF.

This clonotype showed up many times. The gene calls are TRBV25-1 and TRBJ1-2, with D perhaps TRBD1 (6 bases). Trimming shortened V by 6 bases and J by 6 bases, and 14 bases separated the two germline ends. CDR3 length: 13 amino acids. The V gene's germline CDR1 is MGHDK and CDR2 SYGVNS. The CDR3 region is CASSRIPGDGYTF. Here the CDR3 DNA reads TGTGCCAGCAGCCGAATCCCAGGGGATGGCTACACCTTC.

This clonotype was observed a handful of times. The genes are TRBV11-3 and TRBJ2-3; D call uncertain. The ends were cut back, 5 bases at V and 6 bases at J, with 9 bases in the middle. The germline gives CDR1 SGHNT, CDR2 YENEEA. The CDR3 runs 12 residues. The CDR3 spells CASSASSDTQYF. CDR3 bases: TGTGCCAGCAGCGCAAGTTCCGATACGCAGTATTTT. The complete variable domain, with remaining parts taken from reference TRBV11-3 and TRBJ2-3, reads EAGVVQSPRYKIIEKKQPVAFWCNPISGHNTLYWYLQNLGQGPELLIRYENEEAVDDSQLPKDRFSAERLKGVDSTLKIQPAELGDSAVYLCASSASSDTQYFGPGTRLTVL.